Described below is a single T cell receptor beta chain sequence and its context. Before being deemed recovered, Cohort 3 donors had two negative PCRs, clearance, or symptom resolution. The entry originates in a study of blood T cell repertoires in COVID-19. About the research overall: Specimens from acute and convalescent COVID-19 originated in the United States, Italy and Spain.

TCRdb's copy holds only in-frame clones and misses some; the assay was immunoSEQ multiplex PCR. Among some 430,000 clones listed, about 92% were seen once. The germline V gene has CDR1 WSHSY and CDR2 SAAADI. V was pared by 6 bases and J by 6 bases, with 8 bases between. The CDR3 has 12 amino acids. This clonotype originated in a man aged 18-30 years who had recovered from COVID-19. V and J are TRBV10-2 and TRBJ2-2, with a possible D match to TRBD2 (6 bases). Sequencing was carried out using PBMCs or T cells enriched from blood (not recorded which). CDR3 sequence reads: CASSPGAGELFF. The CDR3 nucleotides are TGCGCCAGCAGCCCGGGGGCCGGGGAGCTGTTTTTT.